These T cell receptor beta chains were read from a single sample in a study of shared clonotypes between healthy human individuals. Profiled with immunoSEQ multiplex PCR; TCRdb holds only in-frame clones, not every one. Of 850,000 to 1,200,000 clones listed, more than 65% are singletons. Sequencing was performed on memory CD4+ T cells sorted from blood. The receptors here all came from a man younger than 35 in good health. The CDR3 runs from the conserved cysteine through the conserved F or W. A D gene is named only where the DNA matches it firmly. Size is omitted from some rows. Given values are once, few, many or a class for expanded clones.

V	D	J	length	size	CDR3
TRBV2	.	TRBJ1-3	14	many	CASSVGQSGNTIYF
TRBV6-1	TRBD2	TRBJ2-2	14	.	CASSPRGGTGELFF
TRBV6-5	.	TRBJ2-7	14	.	CASSPTANSYEQYF
TRBV5-6	TRBD1	TRBJ2-2	16	.	CASSPGTGLNTGELFF
TRBV30	.	TRBJ1-2	11	few	CAWIRRAGYTF
TRBV28	TRBD2	TRBJ2-5	16	.	CASSLRAGEFEETQYF
TRBV4-1	TRBD2	TRBJ2-2	17	.	CASSLMSGGAEAGELFF
TRBV2	TRBD1	TRBJ1-5	16	.	CASRGQGAFSNQPQHF
TRBV5-1	.	TRBJ1-4	15	.	CASSLAGGYGEKLFF
TRBV5-8	.	TRBJ2-2	15	.	CASSLGTTKTGELFF
TRBV5-6	.	TRBJ1-6	14	.	CASSLDGVNSPLHF
TRBV10-2	.	TRBJ1-2	16	.	CASSVPTGPGGYGYTF
TRBV12-2	.	TRBJ2-7	15	.	CASRLVTLSSYEQYF
TRBV29-1	.	TRBJ2-3	13	.	CSSSGTSTDTQYF
TRBV7-9	.	TRBJ1-6	14	.	CASSLSGDNSPLHF
TRBV7-3	.	TRBJ2-2	13	.	CASSLRQDGELFF
TRBV6-5	.	TRBJ2-7	14	.	CASSYRAGPYEQYF
TRBV7-7	TRBD1	TRBJ2-2	16	once	CASSRLTGGNTGELFF
TRBV10-2	TRBD2	TRBJ2-7	15	.	CASSESTGGPFEQYF